This T cell receptor (beta chain) is drawn from a study of T cells in Graves' hyperthyroidism and ophthalmopathy (dated by TCRdb to between 2018 and 2021). Concerning the study at large: To identify distinguishing TCR V-J signatures, a discovery cohort of around 98 patients was used, comprising 43 with Graves' ophthalmopathy and some 60 with stable Graves' hyperthyroidism. For training and testing, the 100 or so patients in the discovery cohort were randomly divided in a 7:3 ratio. Whether ophthalmopathy could be predicted prospectively was tested in an independent validation cohort made up of under 20 hyperthyroidism patients plus 17 patients who later progressed to ophthalmopathy. The paper reports TCR Vbeta CDR3 sequencing of over 120 peripheral blood samples: around 41 ophthalmopathy, under 80 hyperthyroidism and 17 progressor patients. Following sampling, methimazole starting at 30 mg daily was given to hyperthyroidism patients, and high-dose intravenous methylprednisolone was given to ophthalmopathy patients. The study also compared thyroid tissue and blood T-cell repertoires from 6 or 7 Graves' hyperthyroidism patients. On the study overall, not on this receptor specifically: Ophthalmopathy was separated from stable hyperthyroidism by a 13 V-J signature model, with 85% to 90% sensitivity and 81% to 83% specificity obtained in cross-validation and 80%/75% obtained in testing. In validation, the model predicted progression to ophthalmopathy a median of around six months before onset, with roughly 71% sensitivity and more than 72% specificity. No statistical method was used to set the sample size in advance, and investigators knew the group allocation. Most expanded thyroid clonotypes (frequency above 0.001) were also detected in blood, suggesting blood repertoires may reflect thyroid immune responses.

The study excluded patients with uncontrolled infections, other autoimmune diseases, pregnancy or lactation. Diagnoses relied on clinical symptoms, serum thyroxine and TRAb, thyroid ultrasound and orbital computed tomography. Total RNA was extracted using Trizol reagent, and RNA quality was assessed on an Agilent 2100 Bioanalyzer. The TCR beta CDR3 regions were amplified from RNA transcripts. The TCR CDR3 was subjected to a first round of RT-PCR using the HTBI primer set and the Qiagen OneStep RT-PCR kit. The libraries were constructed in a second round of multiplex PCR and then size-selected and purified. Paired-end sequencing of the libraries was performed with 100 bp reads on an Illumina HiSeq2000. On the study's bioinformatics: SOAPnuke was used to process the raw data, removing reads that contained adapters or uncalled bases, had a mean Phred below 15, or lacked an exact match to the constant primer or identifier. High-quality paired reads were merged using COPE v1.2.5, and each unique nucleotide sequence was defined as a clonotype. MiTCR v1.1 was used to align the clonotypes against IMGT TRBV, TRBD and TRBJ reference segments. Analysis was restricted to V-J combinations with a frequency above 0.0001, which covered about 99% of repertoires. A TCS score was defined as the ratio of F50 (clonal expansion) to E x V (chaos), with BLOSUM62-based TCRdist applied between CDR3 peptides within each V-J. Welch's t-statistics and random forest reduced just over 500 V-J features to 13, which were used in a naive Bayes classifier (R e1071). The similarity between thyroid and blood repertoires was quantified using the Morisita-Horn index. The raw public reads went through TCRdb reprocessing: fastp at Q25, MiXCR clone calling, in-frame beta chains kept. A single entry per CDR3 protein holds the most common genes and DNA from its merged rows. The authors' filters were not applied to this entry. The table for this sample lists more than 500,000 distinct CDR3 sequences; roughly 45% of them were counted only once. Of the sample, around 44% falls within the top ten clones.

Note on this clonotype: This receptor's antigen is unknown. Qualities for individual bases were not recorded, and no much larger clone is one base off.

Reading the germline V gene (reference sequence) gives CDR1 MNHNY and CDR2 SVGAGI. Germline trimming: 5 bases from V, 6 bases from J; junction bases outside gene matches: 9. Inclusive of the bounding cysteine and phenylalanine, the CDR3 is 14 residues long. The read is trimmed to its CDR3 DNA, 42 bases read in frame from base 1. The sequence links TRBV6-6 to TRBJ1-1; TRBD1 agrees with 7 junctional bases. Sequenced sample: peripheral blood or thyroid tissue (not recorded which). The sequence came from an adult woman with Graves' disease, either hyperthyroidism or ophthalmopathy (not recorded which). The CDR3 reads CASSVGDRDAEAFF. The DNA is TGTGCCAGCAGTGTGGGTGACAGGGACGCTGAAGCTTTCTTT.